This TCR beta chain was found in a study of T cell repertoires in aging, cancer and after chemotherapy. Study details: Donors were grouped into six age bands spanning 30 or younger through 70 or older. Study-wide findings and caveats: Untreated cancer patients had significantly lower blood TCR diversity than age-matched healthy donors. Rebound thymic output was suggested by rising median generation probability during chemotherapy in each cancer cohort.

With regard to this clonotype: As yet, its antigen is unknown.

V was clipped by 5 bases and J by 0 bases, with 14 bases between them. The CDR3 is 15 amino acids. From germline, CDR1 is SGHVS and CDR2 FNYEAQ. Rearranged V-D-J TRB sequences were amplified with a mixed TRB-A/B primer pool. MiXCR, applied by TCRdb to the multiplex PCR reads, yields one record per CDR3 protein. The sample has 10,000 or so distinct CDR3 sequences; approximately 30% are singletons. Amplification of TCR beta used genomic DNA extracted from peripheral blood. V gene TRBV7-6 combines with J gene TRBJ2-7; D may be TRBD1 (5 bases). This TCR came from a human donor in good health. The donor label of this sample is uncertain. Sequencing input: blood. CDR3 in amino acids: CASSNEYRGSYEQYF. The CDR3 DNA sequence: TGTGCCAGCAGCAACGAGTATAGGGGCTCCTACGAGCAGTACTTC.